The rows below give T cell receptor beta chains drawn from one sample of a study of T-cell reconstitution after alpha-beta-depleted transplantation in children. MiXCR, run by TCRdb on the PCR reads, gives a single entry per CDR3 protein. The table has 250,000 or so distinct CDR3 sequences, approximately 8% seen once; the top ten hold roughly 5.8%. The sequenced sample was PBMCs, mostly from graft donor cells, obtained 180 days after TCRalphabeta/CD19-depleted stem cell transplant. These receptors originate from a male patient between 5 and 17 years old who had a stem cell transplant for acute lymphoblastic leukemia, so the T cells may come from the graft donor. The CDR3 runs from the conserved cysteine through the conserved F or W.

v_call cdr3_aa
TRBV3-1 CASSQDLLRGLVSEQYF
TRBV5-1 CASSSTGLDTGELFF
TRBV6-4 CASGKFYEQYF
TRBV27 CASSLRASSTDTQYF
TRBV10-3 CAIKREGGVGEQFF
TRBV19 CATSGRSHTGELFF
TRBV12-3/TRBV12-4 CATSKGTSGYNEQFF
TRBV20-1 CSAHRVYSSYEQYF
TRBV7-9 CASSTQLDRIYGYTF
TRBV20-1 CSAPDLPFAGGRADTQYF
TRBV27 CASSLYLQGATYNEQFF
TRBV5-1 CASSLGGQVSNSPLHF
TRBV9 CASSVSPRGPWAGTQYF
TRBV10-3 CAISGISGGANEQFF
TRBV29-1 CSAVASRTQGGGVAYEQYF
TRBV20-1 CSAREPVNSPLHF
TRBV20-1 CSARPTDRGLETQYF
TRBV29-1 CSVRGGRDSNEQFF
TRBV20-1 CSARADTDTQYF
TRBV29-1 CSVDWQGEYNYGYTF
TRBV20-1 CSAVGTYTQYF
TRBV12-3/TRBV12-4 CASSSSGGSQPQHF